This TCR beta chain came from a study of T cell repertoires in cytomegalovirus infection. Study-level background: Use of recently identified HLA-C-restricted and well-studied HLA-B-restricted CMV epitopes was part of the study. Public TCR beta signature analysis indicated the presence of both CMV infection and matching HLA type. Study-level findings and limits: Dominating the ex vivo response were HLA-C-restricted CMV-specific TCR beta clonotypes.

CDR1 is MNHEY and CDR2 is SVGEGT in the germline V gene. This CDR3 region has 17 residues. Unmatched junction bases numbered 11, after V lost 5 bases and J lost 6 bases. Only a few counts were recorded for this clonotype. The antigen is not known. Via MiXCR, TCRdb re-called the reads, giving one row per CDR3 protein. The sample gives hundreds of thousands of distinct CDR3 sequences, around 32% of which show up once; roughly 20% is in the top ten. The sample here was cultured PBMCs, taken from culture after CMV antigen stimulation. The chain couples TRBV6-2 or TRBV6-3 to TRBJ2-1; 12 nucleotides match TRBD2. The receptor comes from a human donor in good health (CMV status not recorded). Some clones in this sample may be carry-over from other donors' samples. The CDR3 coding sequence is TGTGCCAGCAGTAAGGACCGAGGACTAGCGGGGTCCAATGAGCAGTTCTTC. Its translation is CASSKDRGLAGSNEQFF.